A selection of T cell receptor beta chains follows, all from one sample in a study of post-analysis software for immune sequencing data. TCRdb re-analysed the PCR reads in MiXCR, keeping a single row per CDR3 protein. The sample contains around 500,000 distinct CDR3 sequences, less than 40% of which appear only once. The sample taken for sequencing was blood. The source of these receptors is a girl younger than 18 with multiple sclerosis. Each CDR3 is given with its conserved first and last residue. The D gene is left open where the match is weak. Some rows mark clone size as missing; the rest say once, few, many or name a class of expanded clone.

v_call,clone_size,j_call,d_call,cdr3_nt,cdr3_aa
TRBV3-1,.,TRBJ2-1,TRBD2,TGTGCCAGCAGCCAACTACGGATAGCGGGGGGGCCTCGGAGACACAATGAGCAGTTCTTC,CASSQLRIAGGPRRHNEQFF
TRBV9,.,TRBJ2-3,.,TGTGCCAGCAGCGACCGAACAGATACGCAGTATTTT,CASSDRTDTQYF
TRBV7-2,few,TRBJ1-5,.,TGTGCCAGCAGCCCGGTCTGGGGAGGTAATCAGCCCCAGCATTTT,CASSPVWGGNQPQHF
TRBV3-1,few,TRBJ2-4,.,TGTGCCAGCAGCCAAGCCCGGTCAGCAACGACCAAAAACATTCAGTACTTC,CASSQARSATTKNIQYF
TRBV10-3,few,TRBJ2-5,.,TGTGCCATCAGTGAGTCGGGGCAGCAAGAGACCCAGTACTTC,CAISESGQQETQYF
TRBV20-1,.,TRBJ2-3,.,TGCAGTGCTAGTAATCTAGCTCTAAAGGTATTGGATACGCAGTATTTT,CSASNLALKVLDTQYF
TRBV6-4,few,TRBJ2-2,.,TGTGCCAGCAGCGGACAGCTAAACACCGGGGAGCTGTTTTTT,CASSGQLNTGELFF
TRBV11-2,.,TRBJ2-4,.,TGTGCCAGCAGCTTAGCTTGGGGAGACCCGGCCTTAGCCAAAAACATTCAGTACTTC,CASSLAWGDPALAKNIQYF
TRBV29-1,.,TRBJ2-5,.,TGCAGCGTTGTGGGGGTCCAAGAGACCCAGTACTTC,CSVVGVQETQYF
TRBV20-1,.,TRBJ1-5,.,TGCAGTGCTCTTCCCGGGGCCAAACCTAGCAATCAGCCCCAGCATTTT,CSALPGAKPSNQPQHF
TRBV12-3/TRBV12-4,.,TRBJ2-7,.,TGTGCCAGCAGACAAGGCCCCTCCTCATCCTACGAGCAGTACTTC,CASRQGPSSSYEQYF
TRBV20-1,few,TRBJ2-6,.,TGCAGTGCTAGAGATCCCCGGGGGGCGAGCTCTGGGGCCAACGTCCTGACTTTC,CSARDPRGASSGANVLTF
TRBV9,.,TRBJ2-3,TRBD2,TGTGCCAGCAGCGCGGGGACTAGCGGGGTTAGAGATACGCGGTATTTT,CASSAGTSGVRDTRYF
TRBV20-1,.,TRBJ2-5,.,TGCAGTGCTAGTAGCATAAAAGAGACCCAGTACTTC,CSASSIKETQYF
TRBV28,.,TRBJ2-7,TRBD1,TGTGCCAGCAGTTCGTCCGGGACAGGGCCCTTCACACAGTACTTC,CASSSSGTGPFTQYF
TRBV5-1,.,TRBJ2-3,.,TGCGCCAGCAGCTTGGCCCAGTCCGGGGATACGCAGTATTTT,CASSLAQSGDTQYF
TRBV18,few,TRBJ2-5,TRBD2,TGTGCCAGCTCACCACCGTCTCCTAGCGGGGGACAAGAGACCCAGTACTTC,CASSPPSPSGGQETQYF
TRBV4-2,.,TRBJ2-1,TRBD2,TGTGCCAGCAGCCAGGCCGGGACTAGCGTGGATGAGCAGTTCTTC,CASSQAGTSVDEQFF
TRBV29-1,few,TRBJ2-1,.,TGCAGCGTTGCTGTTTACAATGAGCAGTTCTTC,CSVAVYNEQFF
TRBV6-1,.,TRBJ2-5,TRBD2,TGTGCCTCGCGAGGGGGACTAGTACAAGAGACCCAGTACTTC,CASRGGLVQETQYF
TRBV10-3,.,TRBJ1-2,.,TGTGCCAACGAGGACGGCTCTAACTATGGCTACACCTTC,CANEDGSNYGYTF
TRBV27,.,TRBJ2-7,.,TGTGCCAGCAGTCCCATTTATTCCTACGAGCAGTACTTC,CASSPIYSYEQYF
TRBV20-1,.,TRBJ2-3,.,TGCAGTGCCCCCCGGAGCACAGATACGCAGTATTTT,CSAPRSTDTQYF
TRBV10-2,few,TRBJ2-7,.,TGCGCCAGCAGTGAAGGGAGCGAGCAGTACTTC,CASSEGSEQYF
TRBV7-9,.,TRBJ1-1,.,TGTGCCAGCAGCTTAGCGAGCTCTGAAGCTTTCTTT,CASSLASSEAFF
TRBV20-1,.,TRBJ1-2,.,TGCAGTGCCGTCCGACAGTTGAGGTACACCTTC,CSAVRQLRYTF
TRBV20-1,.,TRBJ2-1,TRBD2,TGCAGTGCACGCCAACTAGCGGGGGGATATAATGAGCAGTTCTTC,CSARQLAGGYNEQFF
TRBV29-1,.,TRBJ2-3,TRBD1,TGCAGCGCCCCGGGACAGTCCACAGATACGCAGTATTTT,CSAPGQSTDTQYF
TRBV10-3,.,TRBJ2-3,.,TGTGCCGCAGGGACCTCAGATACGCAGTATTTT,CAAGTSDTQYF
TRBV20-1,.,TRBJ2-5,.,TGCAGTGCTGGGGGAACTAGCACTCCCGGTCAAGAGACCCAGTACTTC,CSAGGTSTPGQETQYF
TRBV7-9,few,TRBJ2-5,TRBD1,TGTGCCAGCAGCTTAGCGTGGACAGGGGAGGAGACCCAGTACTTC,CASSLAWTGEETQYF
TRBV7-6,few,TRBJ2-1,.,TGTGCCAGCAGCTTAGAGCGTCCGGGCGGGAATGAGCAGTTCTTC,CASSLERPGGNEQFF
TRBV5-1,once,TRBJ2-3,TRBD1,TGCGCCAGCAGCTCCGGGACAGAAGGAGATACGCAGTATTTT,CASSSGTEGDTQYF